This T cell receptor (beta chain) was recovered during a study of T-cell reconstitution after alpha-beta-depleted transplantation in children. Findings and limits, study-wide: Expanded graft clones numbering several hundred reportedly gave rise to alpha-beta T cells about two months after transplant. Some patients owed their high day-60 TCRbeta diversity to surviving recipient T cells and thymic progenitors. Newly generated T cells supplied most T-cell counts and diversity one year post-transplant.

Preparation of the TCRbeta library used unique molecular identifiers. TCRdb reprocessed the PCR reads via MiXCR and lists one record per CDR3 protein. Altogether about 540,000 distinct CDR3 sequences are present, 27% being singletons, with the ten largest covering about 35%. V lost 0 bases and J 9 bases, leaving 15 bases between the germline ends. Germline V lookup: CDR1 KGHSH, CDR2 LQKENI. This CDR3 contains 15 residues. Concerning this clonotype itself: No antigen is known for it.

V gene TRBV18 combines with J gene TRBJ2-1; D may be TRBD1 (5 bases). Specimen: PBMCs, collected before TCRalphabeta/CD19-depleted stem cell transplant. The TCR was taken from a boy younger than two with Wiskott-Aldrich syndrome, due to receive a stem cell transplant. Here the CDR3 DNA reads TGTGCCAGCTCACCACCGCTTGAAGGGGTGGCTGAGCAGTTCTTC. This gives the protein CASSPPLEGVAEQFF.